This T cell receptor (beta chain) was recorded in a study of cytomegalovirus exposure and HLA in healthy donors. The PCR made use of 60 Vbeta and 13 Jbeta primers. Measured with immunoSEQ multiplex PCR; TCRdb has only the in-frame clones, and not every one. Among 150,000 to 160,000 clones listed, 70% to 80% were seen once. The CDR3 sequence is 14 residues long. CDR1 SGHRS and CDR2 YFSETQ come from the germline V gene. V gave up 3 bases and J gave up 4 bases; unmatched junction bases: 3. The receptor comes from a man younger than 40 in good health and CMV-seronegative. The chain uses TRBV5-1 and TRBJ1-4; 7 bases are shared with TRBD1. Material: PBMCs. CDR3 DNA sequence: TGCGCCAGCAGCTGGGACAGAAGTAATGAAAAACTGTTTTTT. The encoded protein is CASSWDRSNEKLFF.